The T cell receptor (beta chain) under discussion was sequenced for a study of T cell responses to AZD1222 COVID-19 vaccine. Study results and limitations: Donors skewed white British and female; clonal diversity was possibly underestimated. The study sampled repertoires only after the peak T cell response. Breadth and depth of Spike-specific TCRs rose after two AZD1222 doses. At baseline, seropositivity was found in only a handful of AZD1222 recipients.

Profiled with immunoSEQ multiplex PCR; TCRdb holds only in-frame clones, not every one. The sample lists approximately 64,000 clones; 84% were seen once. On this clone: Its antigen is not known.

This CDR3 has 14 residues. Germline CDR1 is MNHEY and CDR2 is SVGAGI. With 2 bases removed from V and 0 bases from J, the gap between germline ends came to 6 bases. This clonotype was sampled from an adult in good health. The genes are TRBV6-5 and TRBJ2-3; D ambiguous. The sequencing used peripheral blood, collected on day 0 of AZD1222 vaccination. CDR3 loop: CASSYMSSTDTQYF. The DNA for the CDR3 is TGTGCCAGCAGTTACATGTCTAGCACAGATACGCAGTATTTT.